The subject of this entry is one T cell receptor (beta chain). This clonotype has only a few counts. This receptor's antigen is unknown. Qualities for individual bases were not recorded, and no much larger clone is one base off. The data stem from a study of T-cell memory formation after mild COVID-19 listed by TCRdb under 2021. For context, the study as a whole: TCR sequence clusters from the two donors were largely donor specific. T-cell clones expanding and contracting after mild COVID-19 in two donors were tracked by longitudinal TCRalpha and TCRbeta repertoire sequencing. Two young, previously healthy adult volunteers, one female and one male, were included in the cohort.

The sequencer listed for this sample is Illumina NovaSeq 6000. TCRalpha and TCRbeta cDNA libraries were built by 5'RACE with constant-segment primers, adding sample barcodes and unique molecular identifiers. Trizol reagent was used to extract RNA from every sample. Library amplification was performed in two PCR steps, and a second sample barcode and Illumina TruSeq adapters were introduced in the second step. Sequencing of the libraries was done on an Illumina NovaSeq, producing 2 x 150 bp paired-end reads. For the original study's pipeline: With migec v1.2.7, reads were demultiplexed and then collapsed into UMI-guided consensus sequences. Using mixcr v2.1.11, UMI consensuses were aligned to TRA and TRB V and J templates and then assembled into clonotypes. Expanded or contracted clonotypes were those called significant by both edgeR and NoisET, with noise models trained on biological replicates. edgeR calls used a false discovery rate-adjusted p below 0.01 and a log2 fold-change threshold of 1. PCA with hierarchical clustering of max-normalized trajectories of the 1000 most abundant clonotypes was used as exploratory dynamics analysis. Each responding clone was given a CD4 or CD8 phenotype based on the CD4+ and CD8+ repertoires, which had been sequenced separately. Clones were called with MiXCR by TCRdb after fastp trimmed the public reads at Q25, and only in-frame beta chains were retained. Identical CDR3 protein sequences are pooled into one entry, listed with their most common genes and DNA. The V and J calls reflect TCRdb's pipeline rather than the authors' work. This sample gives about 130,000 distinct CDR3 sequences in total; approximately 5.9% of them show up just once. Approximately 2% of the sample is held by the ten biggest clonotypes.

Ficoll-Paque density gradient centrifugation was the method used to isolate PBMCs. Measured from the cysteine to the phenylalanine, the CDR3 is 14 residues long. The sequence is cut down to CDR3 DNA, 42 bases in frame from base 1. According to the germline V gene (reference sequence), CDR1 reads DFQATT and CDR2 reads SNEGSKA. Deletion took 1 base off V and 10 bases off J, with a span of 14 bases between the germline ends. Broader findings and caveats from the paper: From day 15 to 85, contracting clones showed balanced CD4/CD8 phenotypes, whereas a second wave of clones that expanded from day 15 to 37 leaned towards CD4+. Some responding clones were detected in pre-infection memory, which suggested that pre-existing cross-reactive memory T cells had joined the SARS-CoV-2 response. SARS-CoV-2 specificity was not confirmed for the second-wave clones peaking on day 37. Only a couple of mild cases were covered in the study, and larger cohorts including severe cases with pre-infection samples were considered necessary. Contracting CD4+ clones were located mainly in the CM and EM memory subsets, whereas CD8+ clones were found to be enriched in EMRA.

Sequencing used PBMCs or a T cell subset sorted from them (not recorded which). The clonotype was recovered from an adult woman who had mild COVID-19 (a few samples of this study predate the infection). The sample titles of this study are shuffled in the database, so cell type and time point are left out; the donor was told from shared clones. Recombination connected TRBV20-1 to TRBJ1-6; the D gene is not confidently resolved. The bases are TGCAGTGCTAGAGTGGCAGGAGGCAACTCACCCCTCCACTTT. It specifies CSARVAGGNSPLHF.